This entry concerns a single TCR beta chain. TCRdb's copy holds only in-frame clones and misses some; the assay was immunoSEQ multiplex PCR. This table has 150,000 to 250,000 clones, approximately 86% appearing once. V lost 3 bases and J lost 6; bases outside the gene matches: 5. Germline loops: CDR1 KGHDR, CDR2 SFDVKD. This CDR3 comprises 15 residues. Participants had their cohort set by participant-reported clinical history. This specimen comes from a study of blood T cell repertoires in COVID-19. Source material: PBMCs or T cells enriched from blood (not recorded which). The receptor comes from a woman aged 25 to 39 who had recovered from COVID-19. The J gene is TRBJ2-2, the V gene TRBV24-1; 8 bases fit TRBD1. CDR3 nucleotide sequence: TGTGCCACCAGTGATGCAGGGGGCAGGGCCGGGGAGCTGTTTTTT. Translating gives CATSDAGGRAGELFF.